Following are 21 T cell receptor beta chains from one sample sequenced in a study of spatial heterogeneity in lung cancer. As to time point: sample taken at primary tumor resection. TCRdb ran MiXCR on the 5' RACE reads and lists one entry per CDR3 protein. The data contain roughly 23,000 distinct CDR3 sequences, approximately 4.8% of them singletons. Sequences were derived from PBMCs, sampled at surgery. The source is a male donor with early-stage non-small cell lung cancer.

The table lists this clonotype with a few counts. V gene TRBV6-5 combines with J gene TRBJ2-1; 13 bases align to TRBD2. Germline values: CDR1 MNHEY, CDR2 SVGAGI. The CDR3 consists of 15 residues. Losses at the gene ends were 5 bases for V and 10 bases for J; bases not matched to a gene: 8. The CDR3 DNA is TGTGCCAGCAGTCGGACTAGCGGGAGCGGCGGGGAGCAGTTCTTC. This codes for CASSRTSGSGGEQFF.

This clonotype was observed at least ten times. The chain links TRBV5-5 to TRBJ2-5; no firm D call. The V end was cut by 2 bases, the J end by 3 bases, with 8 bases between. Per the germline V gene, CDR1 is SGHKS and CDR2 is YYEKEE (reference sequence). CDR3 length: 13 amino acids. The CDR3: CASSFAAEETQYF. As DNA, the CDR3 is TGTGCCAGCAGCTTTGCCGCGGAAGAGACCCAGTACTTC.

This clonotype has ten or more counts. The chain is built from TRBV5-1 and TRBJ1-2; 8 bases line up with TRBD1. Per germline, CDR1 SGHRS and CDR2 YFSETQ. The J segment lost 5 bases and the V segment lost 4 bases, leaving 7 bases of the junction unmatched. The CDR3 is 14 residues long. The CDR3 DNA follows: TGCGCCAGCAGCACGACAGGGGCGAGGTATGGCTACACCTTC. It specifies CASSTTGARYGYTF.

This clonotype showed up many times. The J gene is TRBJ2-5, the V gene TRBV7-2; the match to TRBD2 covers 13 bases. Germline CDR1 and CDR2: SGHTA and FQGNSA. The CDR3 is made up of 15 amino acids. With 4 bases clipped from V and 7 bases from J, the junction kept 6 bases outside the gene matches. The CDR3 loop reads CASSSGLAGAGTQYF. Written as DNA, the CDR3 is TGTGCCAGCAGCTCCGGACTAGCGGGGGCGGGGACCCAGTACTTC.

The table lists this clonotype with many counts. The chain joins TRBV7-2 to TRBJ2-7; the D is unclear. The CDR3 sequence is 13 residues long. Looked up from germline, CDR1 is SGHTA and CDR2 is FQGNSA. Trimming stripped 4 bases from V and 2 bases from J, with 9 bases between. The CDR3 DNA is TGTGCCAGCAGCTCCACGAGGACCTACGAGCAGTACTTC. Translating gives CASSSTRTYEQYF.

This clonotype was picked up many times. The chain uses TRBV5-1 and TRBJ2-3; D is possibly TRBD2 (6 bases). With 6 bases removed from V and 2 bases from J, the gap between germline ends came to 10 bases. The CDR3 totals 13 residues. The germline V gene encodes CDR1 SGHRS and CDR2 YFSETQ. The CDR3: CASTTDYTDTQYF. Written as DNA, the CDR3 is TGCGCCAGCACGACGGACTACACAGATACGCAGTATTTT.

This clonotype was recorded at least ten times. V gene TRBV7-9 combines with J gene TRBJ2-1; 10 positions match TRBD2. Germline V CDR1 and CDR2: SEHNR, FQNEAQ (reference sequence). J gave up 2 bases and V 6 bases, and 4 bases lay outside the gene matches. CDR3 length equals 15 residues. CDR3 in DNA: TGTGCCAGCAGATCTAGCGGGGGTACCTACAATGAGCAGTTCTTC. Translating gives CASRSSGGTYNEQFF. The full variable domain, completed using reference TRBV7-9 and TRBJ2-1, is DTGVSQNPRHKITKRGQNVTFRCDPISEHNRLYWYRQTLGQGPEFLTYFQNEAQLEKSRLLSDRFSAERPKGSFSTLEIQRTEQGDSAMYLCASRSSGGTYNEQFFGPGTRLTVL.

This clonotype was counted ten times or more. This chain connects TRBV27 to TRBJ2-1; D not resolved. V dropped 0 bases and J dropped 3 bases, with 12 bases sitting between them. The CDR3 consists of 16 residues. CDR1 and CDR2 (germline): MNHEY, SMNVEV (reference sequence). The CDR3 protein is CASSLSPGLLYNEQFF. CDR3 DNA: TGTGCCAGCAGTTTATCGCCCGGCCTTCTCTACAATGAGCAGTTCTTC.

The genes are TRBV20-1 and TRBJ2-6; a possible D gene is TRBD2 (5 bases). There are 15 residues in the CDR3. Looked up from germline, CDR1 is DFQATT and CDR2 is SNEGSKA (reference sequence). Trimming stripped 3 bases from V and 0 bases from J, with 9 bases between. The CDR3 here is CSASPGTSGANVLTF. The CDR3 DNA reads TGCAGTGCTAGTCCGGGAACCTCTGGGGCCAACGTCCTGACTTTC.

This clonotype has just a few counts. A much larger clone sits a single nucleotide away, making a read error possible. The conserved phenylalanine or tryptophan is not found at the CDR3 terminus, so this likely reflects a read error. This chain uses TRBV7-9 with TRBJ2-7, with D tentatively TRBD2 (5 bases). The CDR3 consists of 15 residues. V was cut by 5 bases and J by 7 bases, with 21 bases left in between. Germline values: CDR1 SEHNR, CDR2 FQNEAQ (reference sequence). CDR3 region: CASSAEGERLREQYY. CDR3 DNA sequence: TGTGCCAGCAGCGCCGAGGGAGAGCGCCTACGAGAGCAGTACTAC.

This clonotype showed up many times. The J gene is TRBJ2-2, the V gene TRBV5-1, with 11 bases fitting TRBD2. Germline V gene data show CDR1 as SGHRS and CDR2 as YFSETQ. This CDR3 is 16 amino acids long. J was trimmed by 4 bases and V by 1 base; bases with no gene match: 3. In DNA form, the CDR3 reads TGCGCCAGCAGCTTGATTAGCGGGAGGGTCACCGGGGAGCTGTTTTTT. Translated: CASSLISGRVTGELFF.

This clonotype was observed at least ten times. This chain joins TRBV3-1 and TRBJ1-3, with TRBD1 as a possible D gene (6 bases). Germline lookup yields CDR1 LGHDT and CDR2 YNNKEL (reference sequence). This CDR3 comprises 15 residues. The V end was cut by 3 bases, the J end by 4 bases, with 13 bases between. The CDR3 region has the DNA TGTGCCAGCAGCCATTACTCCGGGACAGGAAACACCATATATTTT. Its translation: CASSHYSGTGNTIYF. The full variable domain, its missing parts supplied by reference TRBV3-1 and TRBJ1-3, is DTAVSQTPKYLVTQMGNDKSIKCEQNLGHDTMYWYKQDSKKFLKIMFSYNNKELIINETVPNRFSPKSPDKAHLNLHINSLELGDSAVYFCASSHYSGTGNTIYFGEGSWLTVV.

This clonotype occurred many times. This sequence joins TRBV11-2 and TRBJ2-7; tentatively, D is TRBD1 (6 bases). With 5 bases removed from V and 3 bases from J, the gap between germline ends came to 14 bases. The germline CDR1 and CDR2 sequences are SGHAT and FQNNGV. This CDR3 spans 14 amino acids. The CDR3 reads CASSRRQGFYEQYF. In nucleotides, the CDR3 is TGTGCCAGCAGCCGGCGCCAGGGGTTCTACGAGCAGTACTTC.

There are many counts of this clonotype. This chain's CDR3 is CASSRTGTMNEKLFF. In DNA form, the CDR3 reads TGTGCCAGCAGCCGGACAGGTACCATGAATGAAAAACTGTTTTTT. This chain joins TRBV11-1 and TRBJ1-4; 7 bases match TRBD1. The CDR3 is 15 residues long. With 5 bases clipped from V and 5 bases from J, the junction kept 8 bases outside the gene matches. Germline CDR1 and CDR2: SGHAT and FQDESV (reference sequence).

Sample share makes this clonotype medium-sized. The CDR3 here is CASSQQVGELFF. CDR3 DNA sequence: TGTGCCAGCAGCCAGCAGGTCGGGGAGCTGTTTTTT. This chain uses TRBV14 with TRBJ2-2; D unclear. CDR3 length: 12 residues. V was shortened by 3 bases and J by 7 bases, with 6 bases between the two germline ends. The germline V gene has CDR1 SGHDN and CDR2 FVKESK.

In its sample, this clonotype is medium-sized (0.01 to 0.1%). The CDR3 here is CASSFFRLAGGSTDTQYF. In nucleotides, the CDR3 is TGTGCCAGCAGTTTCTTCCGGCTAGCGGGGGGGAGCACAGATACGCAGTATTTT. The chain joins TRBV12-3 or TRBV12-4 to TRBJ2-3; 12 positions match TRBD2. CDR3 length: 18 amino acids. V gave up 3 bases and J gave up 0 bases; unmatched junction bases: 7.

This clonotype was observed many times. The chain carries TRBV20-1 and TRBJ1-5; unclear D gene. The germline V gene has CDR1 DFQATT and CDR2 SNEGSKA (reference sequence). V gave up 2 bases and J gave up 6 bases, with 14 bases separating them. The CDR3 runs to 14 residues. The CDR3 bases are TGCAGTGCTAGACGCGGAGAATTTGCTCAGCCCCAGCATTTT. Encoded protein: CSARRGEFAQPQHF.

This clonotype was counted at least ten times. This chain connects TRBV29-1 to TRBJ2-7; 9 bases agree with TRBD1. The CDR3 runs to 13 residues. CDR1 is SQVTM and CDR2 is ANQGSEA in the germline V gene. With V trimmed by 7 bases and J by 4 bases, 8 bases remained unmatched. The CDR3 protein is CSGGTGKEYEQYF. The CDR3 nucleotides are TGCAGCGGCGGGACAGGGAAGGAGTACGAGCAGTACTTC.

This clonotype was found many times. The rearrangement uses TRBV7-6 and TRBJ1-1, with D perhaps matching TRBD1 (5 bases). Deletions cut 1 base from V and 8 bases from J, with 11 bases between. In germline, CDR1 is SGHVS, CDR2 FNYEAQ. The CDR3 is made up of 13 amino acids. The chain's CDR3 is CASSLGHGAEAFF. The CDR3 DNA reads TGTGCCAGCAGCTTAGGTCACGGGGCAGAAGCTTTCTTT.

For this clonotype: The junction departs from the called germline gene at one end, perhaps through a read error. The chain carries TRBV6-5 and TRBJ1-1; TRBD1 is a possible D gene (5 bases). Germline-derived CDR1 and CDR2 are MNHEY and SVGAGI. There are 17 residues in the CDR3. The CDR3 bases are TGTGCCAGCAGGGAGGCCGACAGAGCGGGACCTCAAACGGAAGCTCTCTTT. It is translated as CASREADRAGPQTEALF.

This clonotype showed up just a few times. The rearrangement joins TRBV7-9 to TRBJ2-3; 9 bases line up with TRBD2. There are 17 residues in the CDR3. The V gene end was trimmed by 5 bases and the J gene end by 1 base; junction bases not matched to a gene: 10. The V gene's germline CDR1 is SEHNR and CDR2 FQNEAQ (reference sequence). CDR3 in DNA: TGTGCCAGCAGCCCGGGATTAGCGGGAGCTCGCACAGATACGCAGTATTTT. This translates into CASSPGLAGARTDTQYF.